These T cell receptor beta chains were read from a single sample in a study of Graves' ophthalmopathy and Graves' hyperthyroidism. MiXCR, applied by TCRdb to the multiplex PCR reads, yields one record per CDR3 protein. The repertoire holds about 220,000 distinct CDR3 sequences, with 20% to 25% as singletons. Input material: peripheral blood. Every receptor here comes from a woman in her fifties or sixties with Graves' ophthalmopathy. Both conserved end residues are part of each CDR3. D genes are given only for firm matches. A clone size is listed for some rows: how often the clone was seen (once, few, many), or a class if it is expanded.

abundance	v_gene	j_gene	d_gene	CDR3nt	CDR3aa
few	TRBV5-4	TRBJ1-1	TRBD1	TGTGCCAGCAGCCCAGCAGGGGGTCGGAACACTGAAGCTTTCTTT	CASSPAGGRNTEAFF
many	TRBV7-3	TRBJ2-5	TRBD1	TGTGCCAGCAGCTTGACAGGGGAGCGAGAGACCCAGTACTTC	CASSLTGERETQYF
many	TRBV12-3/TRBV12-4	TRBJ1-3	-	TGTGCCAGCAGAAGGGATGGAAACACCATATATTTT	CASRRDGNTIYF
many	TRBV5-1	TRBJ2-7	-	TGCGCCAGCAGCTTCCAGGGAATCTCTAGCGAGCAGTACTTC	CASSFQGISSEQYF
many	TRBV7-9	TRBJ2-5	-	TGTGCCAGCAGCTTAGTCCAGGGGAGGGGAGAGACCCAGTACTTC	CASSLVQGRGETQYF
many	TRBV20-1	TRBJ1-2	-	TGCAGTGCTAATACAGAGCTGTATGGCTACACCTTC	CSANTELYGYTF
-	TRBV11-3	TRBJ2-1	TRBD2	TGTGCCAGCAGCTTAGGGACTAGCGGGAGTCTGCAGTTCTTC	CASSLGTSGSLQFF
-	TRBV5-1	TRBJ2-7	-	TGCGCCAGCAGCTTTAGTGCTGGCGGACGGGAAACCTACGAGCAGTACTTC	CASSFSAGGRETYEQYF
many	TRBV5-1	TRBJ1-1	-	TGCGCCAGCAGCTTGGGGGCTACAGGGCGCGAGACTGAAGCTTTCTTT	CASSLGATGRETEAFF
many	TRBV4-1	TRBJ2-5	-	TGCGCCAGCAGCCAAGATCCTTCGGGGACCCAGTACTTC	CASSQDPSGTQYF
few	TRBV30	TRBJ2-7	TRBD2	TGTGCCTGGAGTGGGCCCGGACTAGCGGGGCGTCGGCAGTACTTC	CAWSGPGLAGRRQYF
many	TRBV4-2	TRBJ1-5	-	TGTGCCAGCAGCCAAGATGCGGGGCTAAATCAGCCCCAGCATTTT	CASSQDAGLNQPQHF
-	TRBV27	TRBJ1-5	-	TGTGCCAGCAGTTTGAAGGTTAGCAATCAGCCCCAGCATTTT	CASSLKVSNQPQHF
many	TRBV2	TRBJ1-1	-	TGTGCCAGCAGCATACAGGCGAACACTGAAGCTTTCTTT	CASSIQANTEAFF
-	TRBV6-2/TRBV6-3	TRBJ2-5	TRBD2	TGTGCCAGCAGTTCCCAAACCGTGACTAGCGGGAGATTGAGCGAGACCCAGTACTTC	CASSSQTVTSGRLSETQYF
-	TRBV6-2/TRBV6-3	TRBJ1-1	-	TGTGCCAGCAGCGGTTCGACAGAAGCTTTCTTT	CASSGSTEAFF
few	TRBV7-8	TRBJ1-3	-	TGTGCCAGCAGCTTAGCGGGGGGGGGTAGTGGAAACACCATATATTTT	CASSLAGGGSGNTIYF
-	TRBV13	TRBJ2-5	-	TGTGCCAGCAGCTCCTACAGGACAGTGGAGACCCAGTACTTC	CASSSYRTVETQYF
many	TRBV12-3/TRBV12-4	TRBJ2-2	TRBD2	TGTGCCAGCAGTCCCCTCCTAGTAGCGGGAGGCAACACCGGGGAGCTGTTTTTT	CASSPLLVAGGNTGELFF
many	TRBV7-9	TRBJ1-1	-	TGTGCCAGCAGCTCAGTCGGGGGATCGGCTTTCTTT	CASSSVGGSAFF
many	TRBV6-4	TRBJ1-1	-	TGTGCCAGCAGTGACTCGGGGGCCTTCACTGAAGCTTTCTTT	CASSDSGAFTEAFF
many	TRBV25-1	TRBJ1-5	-	TGTGCCAGCAGCTACTCGGGGGACCATCAGCCCCAGCATTTT	CASSYSGDHQPQHF
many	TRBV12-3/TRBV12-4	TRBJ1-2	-	TGTGCCAGCAGTGAAGCTAACTATGGCTACACCTTC	CASSEANYGYTF
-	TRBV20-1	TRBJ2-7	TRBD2	TGCAGTGGTCCCCTAGCGGTTAGCTCCTACGAGCAGTCCTTC	CSGPLAVSSYEQSF
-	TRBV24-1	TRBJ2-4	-	TGTGCCACCAGTGACGGGCGGCCCAGGGCCAAAAACATTCAGTACTTC	CATSDGRPRAKNIQYF
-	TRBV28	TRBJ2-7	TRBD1	TGTGCCAGCAGTATCCCCGGGACAGGGCTCAACGAGCAGTACTTC	CASSIPGTGLNEQYF